The 20 T cell receptor beta chains presented below share a single source sample, sequenced in a study of circulating and synovial CD4+ cells in juvenile arthritis. Sequenced by immunoSEQ multiplex PCR; TCRdb stores in-frame clones only, minus some. The sample lists under 35,000 clones; just under 97% were seen once. The specimen was CD4+ T cells from blood. These receptors came from a human donor with juvenile idiopathic arthritis.

CDR3 loop: CASSTGLDDNEQFF. The CDR3 bases are TGTGCCAGCAGCACTGGACTGGACGACAATGAGCAGTTCTTC. This chain links TRBV5-6 with TRBJ2-1; TRBD2 is a possible D gene (5 bases). This CDR3 comprises 14 residues. CDR1 and CDR2 from the germline V gene are SGHDT and YYEEEE. V dropped 4 bases and J dropped 5 bases, with 13 bases sitting between them.

The chain uses TRBV30 and TRBJ2-2; D perhaps matches TRBD2 (5 bases). The CDR3 covers 14 residues. The germline V and J ends were trimmed by 2 bases and 0 bases, with 7 bases remaining between them. Germline V gives CDR1 GTSNPN, CDR2 SVGIG (reference sequence). CDR3: CAWSYGANTGELFF. The CDR3 coding sequence is TGTGCCTGGAGTTACGGGGCGAACACCGGGGAGCTGTTTTTT.

This sequence joins TRBV19 and TRBJ2-3; no clear D. Germline-derived CDR1 and CDR2 are LNHDA and SQIVND (reference sequence). V was shortened by 2 bases and J by 7 bases, with 10 bases between the two germline ends. The CDR3 sequence is 13 residues long. The CDR3 loop is CASSISTQNTQYF. The CDR3 DNA sequence: TGTGCCAGTAGTATAAGCACACAGAATACGCAGTATTTT.

This chain connects TRBV27 to TRBJ1-2; 8 bases align to TRBD1. V was clipped by 8 bases and J by 8 bases; unmatched bases: 13. The CDR3 extends over 14 amino acids. CDR1 MNHEY and CDR2 SMNVEV come from the germline V gene (reference sequence). The CDR3 nucleotides are TGTGCCAGCTTGAAGTCGACAGGGGCGGGCGGCTACACCTTC. The encoded protein is CASLKSTGAGGYTF.

In regard to this clone: The junction departs from the called germline gene at one end, perhaps through a read error. The chain is built from TRBV5-4 and TRBJ2-3; 9 bases line up with TRBD1. The CDR3 covers 12 residues. CDR1 and CDR2 from the germline V gene are SGHNT and YYREEE (reference sequence). This chain's CDR3 is CASSLLGQGRDF. Written as DNA, the CDR3 is TGTGCCAGCAGCTTGCTCGGACAGGGGAGGGATTTT.

The CDR3 sequence is CASSLVDKDGYTF. The CDR3 nucleotides read TGTGCCAGCAGCTTGGTAGACAAGGATGGCTACACCTTC. The chain links TRBV5-4 to TRBJ1-2; D is ambiguous. V lost 0 bases and J 6 bases, leaving 9 bases between the germline ends. CDR1 is SGHNT, CDR2 YYREEE, per germline (reference sequence). The CDR3 consists of 13 residues.

The chain combines TRBV19 with TRBJ2-3; a weak D match, TRBD1 (6 bases). Germline V CDR1 and CDR2: LNHDA, SQIVND (reference sequence). The ends were cut back, 3 bases at V and 6 bases at J, with 13 bases in the middle. The CDR3 contains 14 residues. CDR3 in amino acids: CASSIRGSGDTQYF. CDR3 nucleotides: TGTGCCAGTAGTATCAGGGGATCAGGGGATACGCAGTATTTT.

This chain links TRBV6-1 with TRBJ2-7; D remains unclear. Trimming stripped 7 bases from V and 4 bases from J, with 8 bases between. Germline CDR1 MNHNS, CDR2 SASEGT. CDR3 length: 11 residues. This chain's CDR3 is CASKSRYEQYF. For the CDR3, the DNA is TGTGCCAGCAAAAGCCGGTACGAGCAGTACTTC.

The chain employs TRBV7-2 and TRBJ2-7, with TRBD2 matching 8 bases. The CDR3 has 13 residues. CDR1 is SGHTA, CDR2 FQGNSA, per germline. V lost 5 bases to trimming and J lost 2 bases; unmatched junction nucleotides: 2. CDR3 sequence: CASSRGGPYEQYF. CDR3 DNA: TGTGCCAGCAGCCGCGGGGGGCCCTACGAGCAGTACTTC.

Only one count was recorded for this clone. This sequence joins TRBV4-1 and TRBJ1-4; no firm D call. V lost 2 bases, J lost 6 bases, and 13 bases lay in between. CDR3 size: 15 residues. Germline CDR1 is MGHRA and CDR2 is YSYEKL. CDR3 nucleotides: TGCGCCAGCAGCCAACGACTTATCAGTGATGAAAAACTGTTTTTT. Amino acids: CASSQRLISDEKLFF.

The rearrangement uses TRBV5-6 and TRBJ1-2, with 10 bases aligning to TRBD1. This CDR3 contains 14 residues. J gave up 8 bases and V 0 bases, and 4 bases lay outside the gene matches. Germline CDR1 is SGHDT and CDR2 is YYEEEE. CDR3 in amino acids: CASSLVGQGRGYTF. CDR3 in DNA: TGTGCCAGCAGCTTGGTGGGACAGGGGAGGGGCTACACCTTC.

The chain has TRBV7-2 and TRBJ2-1; 8 bases are a match to TRBD2. Germline loops: CDR1 SGHTA, CDR2 FQGNSA. The CDR3 spans 16 residues. V shed 5 bases and J 0 bases; nucleotides not matched to a gene: 6. The CDR3 region is CASSPPGLASYNEQFF. The DNA for the CDR3 is TGTGCCAGCAGCCCTCCCGGACTAGCCTCCTACAATGAGCAGTTCTTC. Based on the CDR3 plus reference TRBV7-2 and TRBJ2-1, the full variable domain is GAGVSQSPSNKVTEKGKDVELRCDPISGHTALYWYRQSLGQGLEFLIYFQGNSAPDKSGLPSDRFSAERTGGSVSTLTIQRTQQEDSAVYLCASSPPGLASYNEQFFGPGTRLTVL.

This chain links TRBV2 with TRBJ2-1; 11 bases match TRBD2. Germline assignment: CDR1 SNHLY and CDR2 FYNNEI. The CDR3 spans 15 residues. J was trimmed by 6 bases and V by 8 bases; bases with no gene match: 9. CDR3 nucleotide sequence: TGTGCCAGCCACGTTAGCGGGGGGGCCGGCAATGAGCAGTTCTTC. The encoded protein is CASHVSGGAGNEQFF.

This clone was recorded only once. V is TRBV2 and J is TRBJ2-1; 9 positions match TRBD1. Unmatched junction bases numbered 9, after V lost 10 bases and J lost 8 bases. In germline, CDR1 is SNHLY, CDR2 FYNNEI. The CDR3 totals 13 residues. The CDR3 coding sequence is TGTGCCAAACACAGGGGGCGCAGCTATGAGCAGTTCTTC. Protein: CAKHRGRSYEQFF.

The gene calls are TRBV28 and TRBJ1-5, with TRBD1 matching over 9 bases. V shed 6 bases, J shed 2 bases, and the junction held 5 bases outside the gene matches. The CDR3 spans 15 residues. Per the germline V gene, CDR1 is MDHEN and CDR2 is SYDVKM. CDR3 nucleotide sequence: TGTGCCAGCAGGGAACAGGGGGCCGGCAATCAGCCCCAGCATTTT. This codes for CASREQGAGNQPQHF.

With regard to this clone: A read error may account for a junction end that differs from germline. The identical CDR3 is also encoded by other nucleotide sequences in the sample. This chain connects TRBV4-3 to TRBJ1-6; D remains ambiguous. Germline V gene sequence: CDR1 LGHNA, CDR2 YSLEER. The CDR3 runs 16 residues. The DNA of the CDR3 is TGCGCCAGCAGCCAAGAAGGAGGGAGTGGGAATTCCCCCCTCCACTTT. Protein: CASSQEGGSGNSPLHF.

This clone was picked up one time. The gene calls are TRBV9 and TRBJ2-2; 7 positions match TRBD1. V lost 4 bases to trimming and J lost 0 bases; unmatched junction nucleotides: 6. The CDR3 loop spans 16 amino acids. Germline-derived CDR1 and CDR2 are SGDLS and YYNGEE. CDR3 bases: TGTGCCAGCAGCCTCGACAGGGTCTCGAACACCGGGGAGCTGTTTTTT. Translated, it gives CASSLDRVSNTGELFF.

The genes are TRBV18 and TRBJ1-2, with 7 bases aligning to TRBD1. Trimming cost V 6 bases and J 3 bases; bases outside gene matches: 7. Germline V gene sequence: CDR1 KGHSH, CDR2 LQKENI. The CDR3 spans 14 residues. The CDR3 protein is CASSKNRGDYGYTF. CDR3 DNA: TGTGCCAGCTCGAAGAACAGGGGCGACTATGGCTACACCTTC.

The gene calls are TRBV11-2 and TRBJ2-2; 9 nucleotides match TRBD2. The germline gives CDR1 SGHAT, CDR2 FQNNGV. With V trimmed by 5 bases and J by 5 bases, 9 bases remained unmatched. The CDR3 runs 16 residues. In DNA, the CDR3 is TGTGCCAGCAGCGGTTGGAGCGGGGGGCCGACCGGGGAGCTGTTTTTT. Translation gives CASSGWSGGPTGELFF.

The J gene is TRBJ2-2, the V gene TRBV7-9; D ambiguous. Looked up from germline, CDR1 is SEHNR and CDR2 is FQNEAQ (reference sequence). Trimming took 5 bases from V and 7 from J, leaving 11 bases between them. The length of the CDR3 is 13 residues. The CDR3 sequence is CASSLTVIGELFF. As DNA, the CDR3 is TGTGCCAGCAGCCTAACAGTAATCGGGGAGCTGTTTTTT.